This T cell receptor beta chain was retrieved from a study of shared clonotypes between healthy human individuals. The overall study: The donor group consisted of two women and a few men, aged 18 to 49. General observations from the study: Among several donors, about 5% of naive CD4 clonotypes were found in common.

Using immunoSEQ multiplex PCR, the repertoire was profiled, and TCRdb retains in-frame clones only, with some absent. The data hold millions of clones, with over 85% observed a single time. The CDR3 sequence is 13 residues long. Germline V gene data show CDR1 as MNHEY and CDR2 as SVGAGI. The V and J ends lost 4 bases and 8 bases respectively, with 12 bases between them. As to this clone: Antigen: not known.

V usage is TRBV6-5 and J usage is TRBJ1-5; no clear D gene. Source material: naive CD4+ T cells from PBMCs. Subset defined: CD45RA+ positively selected. The receptor was derived from a man aged 18 to 29 in good health. Some clones in this sample may be carry-over from other donors' samples. The CDR3 loop reads CASSSGGWKPQHF. DNA for the CDR3: TGTGCCAGCAGTTCAGGAGGGTGGAAGCCCCAGCATTTT.